Listed here are 12 T cell receptor beta chains from one sample, sequenced in a study of blood T cell repertoires in COVID-19. Some clones are missing from TCRdb's copy, which holds only in-frame ones; the method was immunoSEQ multiplex PCR. The sample carries approximately 240,000 clones, roughly 90% recorded once. The sample was peripheral blood. These receptors all stem from a middle-aged woman who had recovered from COVID-19.

V gene TRBV2 combines with J gene TRBJ1-5, with 10 nucleotides matching TRBD1. Trimming removed 5 bases from V and 9 bases from J; junction bases left unmatched: 10. In germline, CDR1 is SNHLY, CDR2 FYNNEI. The length of the CDR3 is 15 residues. The CDR3 nucleotides read TGTGCCAGCAGTAATGCAGGGACAGGGGCACGGCCCCAGCATTTT. It is translated as CASSNAGTGARPQHF.

This clone was counted only a few times. The V and J genes are TRBV15 and TRBJ1-3; the D gene is possibly TRBD1 (6 bases). The length of the CDR3 is 15 residues. Germline V gives CDR1 LNHNV, CDR2 YYDKDF (reference sequence). Trimming removed 7 bases at V and 2 bases at J, with 15 bases between. The CDR3 sequence is CATIQGPGAGNTIYF. The CDR3 DNA reads as TGTGCCACCATCCAGGGGCCCGGGGCTGGAAACACCATATATTTT.

Only one count was recorded for this clone. V gene TRBV5-6 combines with J gene TRBJ2-3; weak D call: TRBD1 (6 bases). Trimming pared 4 bases from V and 2 bases from J, leaving 20 bases between. Germline assignment: CDR1 SGHDT and CDR2 YYEEEE. The CDR3 has 17 residues. CDR3 sequence: CASSLRGLNTFTDTQYF. In DNA, the CDR3 is TGTGCCAGCAGCCTCAGGGGCCTAAACACCTTCACAGATACGCAGTATTTT.

This chain uses TRBV18 with TRBJ1-6, with a weak D call TRBD1 (5 bases). V lost 2 bases and J 4 bases, leaving 15 bases between the germline ends. Germline V gene lookup returns CDR1 KGHSH and CDR2 LQKENI. This CDR3 contains 17 residues. CDR3 residues: CASSPWRQGGYNSPLHF. The CDR3 DNA is TGTGCCAGCTCACCATGGCGTCAGGGTGGTTATAATTCACCCCTCCACTTT.

This sequence joins TRBV5-1 and TRBJ2-1, with 10 bases that match TRBD1. Trimming removed 1 base from V and 7 bases from J; junction bases left unmatched: 8. CDR1 SGHRS and CDR2 YFSETQ come from the germline V gene. The CDR3 covers 16 residues. CDR3 nucleotide sequence: TGCGCCAGCAGCTTGAACCGACAGGGGGCAGAGAATGAGCAGTTCTTC. It codes for CASSLNRQGAENEQFF.

This chain uses TRBV15 with TRBJ1-2, with a possible D match to TRBD1 (5 bases). V shed 0 bases and J shed 4 bases, with 9 bases lying between them. This CDR3 is built from 14 residues. In germline, CDR1 is LNHNV, CDR2 YYDKDF (reference sequence). The CDR3 sequence: CATSRDGQGYGYTF. DNA for the CDR3: TGTGCCACCAGCAGAGATGGTCAGGGCTATGGCTACACCTTC.

V is TRBV4-1 and J is TRBJ2-3; no reliable D call. The CDR3 sequence is 15 residues long. Deletions cut 0 bases from V and 2 bases from J, with 9 bases between. Germline loops: CDR1 MGHRA, CDR2 YSYEKL. The CDR3 spells CASSQDPRNTDTQYF. CDR3 DNA sequence: TGCGCCAGCAGCCAAGACCCCAGAAACACAGATACGCAGTATTTT.

V and J are TRBV6-5 and TRBJ2-3; maybe TRBD1 (6 bases). V shed 2 bases and J shed 2 bases, with 14 bases lying between them. Germline V lookup: CDR1 MNHEY, CDR2 SVGAGI. This CDR3 has 16 residues. CDR3 protein: CASSYAIGQTTDTQYF. In DNA form, the CDR3 reads TGTGCCAGCAGTTACGCCATAGGACAGACCACAGATACGCAGTATTTT.

CDR3 residues: CASSRLGGTGDEQYF. For the CDR3, the DNA is TGTGCCAGCAGCCGACTCGGGGGGACTGGGGACGAGCAGTACTTC. V and J are TRBV7-9 and TRBJ2-7; TRBD2 aligns across 7 bases. CDR3 size: 15 residues. Germline-derived CDR1 and CDR2 are SEHNR and FQNEAQ (reference sequence). Trimming cost V 5 bases and J 5 bases; bases outside gene matches: 12.

This chain links TRBV19 with TRBJ2-7, with a weak D call TRBD1 (5 bases). Germline CDR1 is LNHDA and CDR2 is SQIVND (reference sequence). This CDR3 comprises 16 residues. V gave up 1 base and J gave up 6 bases, with 19 bases separating them. The CDR3 is CASSIASSIGRGEQYF. The CDR3 DNA is TGTGCCAGTAGTATAGCGTCATCGATCGGTAGGGGCGAGCAGTACTTC.

The rearrangement joins TRBV18 to TRBJ2-1; 15 nucleotides match TRBD2. J gave up 8 bases and V 4 bases, and 9 bases lay outside the gene matches. The CDR3 is 17 amino acids. CDR1 and CDR2 from the germline V gene are KGHSH and LQKENI. DNA of the CDR3: TGTGCCAGCTCACTGCCGGGACTAGCGGGGGGTATTGATGAGCAGTTCTTC. It yields the protein CASSLPGLAGGIDEQFF.

The chain joins TRBV5-4 to TRBJ1-2; tentative D call: TRBD1 (5 bases). Trimming took off 0 bases at V and 5 bases at J, with 14 bases between the two ends. The CDR3 sequence is 15 residues long. The germline V gene encodes CDR1 SGHNT and CDR2 YYREEE (reference sequence). CDR3 nucleotides: TGTGCCAGCAGCTTGGCCCAGGAGACAGTGTATGGCTACACCTTC. Its protein is CASSLAQETVYGYTF.